The rows below give T cell receptor beta chains drawn from one sample of a study of T-cell reconstitution after alpha-beta-depleted transplantation in children. TCRdb fed the PCR reads into MiXCR, producing one record per CDR3 protein. Among hundreds of thousands of distinct CDR3 sequences listed, 9.9% were seen once. The starting material was PBMCs from the stem cell graft donor, obtained from the stem cell graft. Every receptor here comes from a human donor who donated a stem cell graft to a child with SCID. Each CDR3 is given with its conserved first and last residue. Each record gives: V gene, J gene, CDR3 length, CDR3 protein.

>TRBV19|TRBJ2-2|16
CASSIFGQPNTGELFF
>TRBV5-5|TRBJ2-7|12
CASSLSTAEQYF
>TRBV27|TRBJ2-7|11
CASSLSGTSYF
>TRBV5-1|TRBJ1-1|15
CASSRGDRGRTEAFF
>TRBV29-1|TRBJ2-5|12
CSVAGRSETQYF
>TRBV5-8|TRBJ2-5|14
CASSPDSRKETQYF
>TRBV4-1|TRBJ1-1|14
CASSQNRGNTEAFF
>TRBV4-1|TRBJ1-2|15
CASSQEDRATYGYTF
>TRBV29-1|TRBJ2-3|13
CSVAGGGTDTQYF
>TRBV12-3/TRBV12-4|TRBJ2-2|14
CASTWTGETGELFF
>TRBV29-1|TRBJ2-5|12
CSATRDRETQYF
>TRBV7-9|TRBJ2-7|14
CASSLGTGVNEQYF
>TRBV5-1|TRBJ2-3|16
CASSLSGTSNTDTQYF
>TRBV7-2|TRBJ2-5|15
CASSASSWGLETQYF
>TRBV5-1|TRBJ2-3|15
CARSRAGLGTDTQYF
>TRBV5-1|TRBJ2-1|15
CASSLTGGRYNEQFF
>TRBV3-1|TRBJ2-3|14
CASSQLAGPDTQYF
>TRBV3-1|TRBJ2-7|11
CASSRSYEQYF
>TRBV12-3/TRBV12-4|TRBJ2-2|16
CASSNPQGAGTGELFF
>TRBV12-3/TRBV12-4|TRBJ2-2|18
CASSFLVPGGYNTGELFF
>TRBV27|TRBJ1-1|16
CASSLNQGIMNTEAFF
>TRBV27|TRBJ2-7|17
CASSSRMSGGTSYEQYF
>TRBV6-1|TRBJ2-4|15
CASRRSFLAKNIQYF
>TRBV2|TRBJ2-3|14
CASMWAVSTDTQYF
>TRBV3-1|TRBJ2-5|15
CASSQDRLAQETQYF
>TRBV5-1|TRBJ2-1|13
CATASGGNNEQFF
>TRBV18|TRBJ2-1|17
CASSPQGSLAGEDEQFF
>TRBV27|TRBJ2-7|12
CASSFLDHEQYF
>TRBV14|TRBJ1-6|13
CASSQEVNSPLHF
>TRBV20-1|TRBJ2-3|13
CSARGRDYYTQYF
>TRBV4-1|TRBJ2-1|17
CASSQGGLAGGYNEQFF
>TRBV7-8|TRBJ2-7|17
CASSLATLTGQSYEQYF
>TRBV15|TRBJ2-7|14
CATSRDFQSYEQYF
>TRBV7-8|TRBJ1-2|15
CASSSTWDDGYGYTF
>TRBV7-8|TRBJ2-7|17
CASSSVLDRANSYEQYF
>TRBV12-3/TRBV12-4|TRBJ2-3|16
CASSSPVGSETDTQYF
>TRBV6-2/TRBV6-3|TRBJ2-5|21
CASSSLWETHGGPKLKETQYF
>TRBV29-1|TRBJ2-7|13
CSATDRDPYEQYF
>TRBV5-1|TRBJ2-2|16
CASSLGGAWNTGELFF
>TRBV5-4|TRBJ1-1|14
CASSLWGANTEAFF
>TRBV20-1|TRBJ2-1|15
CSAPSLLGLAGGRLF
>TRBV5-1|TRBJ1-2|15
CASSQVRPNFHGYTF
>TRBV20-1|TRBJ1-1|14
CSASWAAQGTEAFF
>TRBV7-3|TRBJ1-6|15
CASSTTAGANSPLHF